Given below is one T cell receptor (beta chain) in context. The sample is drawn from a study of cytomegalovirus exposure and HLA in healthy donors. A multiplex PCR was run with 60 Vbeta primers and 13 Jbeta primers. The data were produced by immunoSEQ multiplex PCR, yet TCRdb's version contains in-frame clones alone and is incomplete. The repertoire holds about 200,000 clones, with 75% to 85% as singletons. The sequenced sample was PBMCs. The receptor comes from a woman in her thirties or forties in good health and CMV-seronegative.

The CDR3 loop is CASSDGGYMWEQYF. In DNA, the CDR3 is TGTGCCAGCAGTGATGGAGGTTATATGTGGGAGCAGTACTTC. The rearrangement joins TRBV2 to TRBJ2-5; tentatively, D is TRBD2 (5 bases). Germline CDR1 reads SNHLY; CDR2 reads FYNNEI. The CDR3 loop spans 14 amino acids. Trimming removed 3 bases at V and 11 bases at J, with 19 bases between.